Detailed here is one TCR beta chain. Germline CDR1 is SEHNR and CDR2 is FQNEAQ (reference sequence). Trimming took 0 bases from V and 0 from J, leaving 9 bases between them. The CDR3 consists of 16 residues. Authors' methods: Estimation of nucleated cell counts was performed using reference gene primer amplification. Profiling relied on immunoSEQ multiplex PCR, and the TCRdb table lists in-frame clones only, not all of them. V and J calls and clone size come straight from that table; D and trimming were deduced from the DNA. The data contain some 120,000 clones, more than 80% of them singletons. The source of the sample is a study of blood T cell repertoires in COVID-19. In the study overall: COVID-19 samples, acute and convalescent, were from the United States, Italy and Spain. PBMCs, B-cell-depleted T cells, or T cells were the source of the cDNA or gDNA that made up the material.

V and J are TRBV7-9 and TRBJ1-3; D possibly corresponds to TRBD1 (5 bases). The sample was peripheral blood. This TCR derives from a human donor in a cohort sampled during active COVID-19. This CDR3 reads CASSLAQGISGNTIYF. The CDR3 DNA is TGTGCCAGCAGCTTAGCTCAGGGAATCTCTGGAAACACCATATATTTT.